This T cell receptor beta chain was sequenced in a study of post-analysis software for immune sequencing data. Notes on the study in general: Controls had lower frequencies than patients of about 5 TRBV segments, which included TRBV5-6, TRBV5-1 and TRBV20-1. Multiple sclerosis patients had significantly lower normalized Chao1 diversity than controls.

TCR beta cDNA libraries had unique molecular identifiers. Out of about 0.9 to 10 million T cells, a few hundred thousand cDNA molecules were generated. TCRdb passed the PCR reads through MiXCR, listing each CDR3 protein once. This sample yields hundreds of thousands of distinct CDR3 sequences, of which 36% are seen a single time; around 5.2% belongs to the top ten. The sample holds many counts of this clonotype. Its antigen is as yet unknown. Trimming stripped 11 bases from V and 0 bases from J, with 17 bases between. The CDR3 runs to 15 residues. Germline CDR1 reads MNHEY; CDR2 reads SMNVEV (reference sequence).

The rearrangement uses TRBV27 and TRBJ2-1; D is perhaps TRBD2 (6 bases). The sequenced sample consisted of blood. The origin of this receptor is a girl between 5 and 17 years old with multiple sclerosis. The CDR3 loop is CAASPGSSSYNEQFF. The CDR3 DNA follows: TGTGCCGCCTCGCCCGGGAGCAGCTCCTACAATGAGCAGTTCTTC.